The subject of this entry is one T cell receptor beta chain. The specificity of this receptor is unknown. These data originate in a study of T cells expressing NK-cell markers (dated by TCRdb to 2020 to 2022). Regarding the study in general: Three sorted T-cell subsets (CD3+CD56+NKG2C+, CD3+CD56+NKG2C- and CD3+CD56-NKG2C+) from fewer than 10 donors had their TCR beta-chain repertoires profiled. All eight donors whose samples were sequenced were randomly selected healthy volunteers, three of them men and five women. Sequencing of the libraries produced 2 x 150 bp reads on Illumina HiSeq 2000/2500, MiSeq or NextSeq. Among the eight sequenced donors, only one was HCMV-seronegative, while the other seven were HCMV-seropositive.

The sequencing machine was an Illumina HiSeq 2000. TCR beta cDNA libraries were prepared using 5'RACE template switching, which introduced a universal primer site and unique molecular identifiers. Priming for cDNA synthesis came from the TCR beta constant segment, and two successive PCR amplification steps followed. For the original study's pipeline: Reads were demultiplexed and grouped by UMI with MIGEC, and clonotypes were assembled and quantified with MiTCR. Only TCR cDNA sequences supported by at least two reads were kept to exclude erroneous sequences. The tcR package was used for downstream repertoire analysis, and clonotypes were matched between fractions using CDR3 nucleotide sequence together with V segment. VDJmatch was used to annotate antigen specificity against VDJdb, with one amino acid substitution in CDR3 allowed. TCRdb reprocessed the reads, reporting each CDR3 protein sequence once and no DNA. TCRdb, rather than the study authors, made the V and J calls. The sample's table lists a count of hundreds of thousands of distinct CDR3 sequences. The ten most abundant clones make up under 7.5% of the sample.

Results the study describes overall, beyond this receptor: It remained unclear whether the expanded NKG2C-expressing T cell clones were specific for HCMV antigens. In six donors, the dominant CD3+CD56+NKG2C+ clonotypes ranked among the top 10 CD8+ clonotypes, making up about 1.0-8% of CD8+ T cells. Those dominant clonotypes were again the most abundant among CD3+CD56-NKG2C+ cells in four donors, at roughly 28.3-60.1%.

From a lookup of the germline V gene, CDR1 and CDR2 are SGHDN and FVKESK. The CDR3 spans 16 residues, from the cysteine through the phenylalanine. DNA was not recorded. HCMV serostatus was determined by detecting HCMV-specific IgG in serum with a commercial ELISA kit. Ficoll density gradient centrifugation was used to isolate peripheral blood mononuclear cells from blood. Sample: blood T cells: a sorted CD56 or NKG2C T cell subset, CD4+ or CD8+ T cells, or bulk PBMC T cells (not recorded which). The chain is made from TRBV14 and TRBJ2-2. The clonotype was recovered from a woman between 18 and 75 years old in good health. CDR3 region: CASSPMRPGNTGELFF.